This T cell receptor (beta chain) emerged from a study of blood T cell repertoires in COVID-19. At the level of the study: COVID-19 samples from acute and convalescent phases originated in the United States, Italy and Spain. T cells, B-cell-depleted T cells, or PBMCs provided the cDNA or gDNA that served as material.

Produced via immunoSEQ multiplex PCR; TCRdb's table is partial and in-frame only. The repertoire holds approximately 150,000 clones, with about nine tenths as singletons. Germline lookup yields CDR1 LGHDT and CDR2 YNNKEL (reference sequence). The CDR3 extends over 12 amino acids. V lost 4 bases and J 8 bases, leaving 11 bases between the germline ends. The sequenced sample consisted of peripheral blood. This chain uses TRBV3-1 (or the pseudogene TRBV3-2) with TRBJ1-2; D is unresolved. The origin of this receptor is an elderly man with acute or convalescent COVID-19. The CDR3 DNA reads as TGTGCCAGCAGCCTGAGGTTTGGCGGCTACACCTTC. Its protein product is CASSLRFGGYTF.